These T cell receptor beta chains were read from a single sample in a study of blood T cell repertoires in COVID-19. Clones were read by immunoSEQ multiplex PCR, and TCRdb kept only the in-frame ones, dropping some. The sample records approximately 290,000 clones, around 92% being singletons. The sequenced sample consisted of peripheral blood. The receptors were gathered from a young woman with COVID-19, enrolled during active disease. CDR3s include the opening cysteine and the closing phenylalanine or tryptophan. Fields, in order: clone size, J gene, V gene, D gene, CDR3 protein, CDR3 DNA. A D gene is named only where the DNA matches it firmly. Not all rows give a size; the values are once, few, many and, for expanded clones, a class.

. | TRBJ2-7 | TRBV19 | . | CASSIEVDSFYEQYF | TGTGCCAGTAGTATAGAGGTAGACAGTTTCTACGAGCAGTACTTC
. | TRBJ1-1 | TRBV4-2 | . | CASSQTDRSMNTEAFF | TGTGCCAGCAGCCAAACAGACAGATCCATGAACACTGAAGCTTTCTTT
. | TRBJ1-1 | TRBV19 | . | CASARGPSTEAFF | TGTGCCAGTGCCCGAGGGCCGAGCACTGAAGCTTTCTTT
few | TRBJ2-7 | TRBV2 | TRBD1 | CASTEGTGFSYEQYF | TGTGCCAGCACTGAGGGGACAGGGTTCTCCTACGAGCAGTACTTC
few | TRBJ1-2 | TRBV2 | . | CASSEANRAHYGYTF | TGTGCCAGCAGTGAAGCCAACAGGGCCCACTATGGCTACACCTTC
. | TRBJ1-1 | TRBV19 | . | CASSILQAHEAFF | TGTGCCAGTAGTATTCTACAGGCTCATGAAGCTTTCTTT
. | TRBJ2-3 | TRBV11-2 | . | CASSPFDRRDTDTQYF | TGTGCCAGCAGCCCCTTTGACAGGCGAGACACAGATACGCAGTATTTT
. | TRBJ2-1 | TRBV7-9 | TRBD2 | CASSWTSGVLYEQFF | TGTGCCAGCAGCTGGACTAGCGGGGTCTTGTATGAGCAGTTCTTC
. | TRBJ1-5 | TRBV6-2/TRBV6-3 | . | CASSLNSNQPQHF | TGTGCCAGCAGCCTTAATAGCAATCAGCCCCAGCATTTT
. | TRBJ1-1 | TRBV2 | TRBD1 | CASSARWGTGTEAFF | TGTGCCAGCAGTGCTCGATGGGGGACAGGAACTGAAGCTTTCTTT
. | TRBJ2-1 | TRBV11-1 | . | CASSLAGGSYNEQFF | TGTGCCAGCAGCTTAGCCGGTGGTTCCTACAATGAGCAGTTCTTC
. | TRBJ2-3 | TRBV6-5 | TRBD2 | CASRGGGASDTQYF | TGTGCCAGCAGAGGCGGGGGGGCTTCAGATACGCAGTATTTT
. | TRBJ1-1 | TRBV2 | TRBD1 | CATSEKTGSRTEAFF | TGTGCCACCTCGGAAAAGACAGGGAGTAGGACTGAAGCTTTCTTT
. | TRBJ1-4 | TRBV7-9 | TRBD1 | CASSRDMGQEKLFF | TGTGCCAGCAGCCGTGATATGGGACAGGAGAAACTGTTTTTT
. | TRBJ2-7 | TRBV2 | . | CASSGQETSYEQYF | TGTGCCAGCAGTGGACAGGAGACCTCCTACGAGCAGTACTTC
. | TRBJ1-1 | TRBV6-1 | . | CASSEYAVMNTEAFF | TGTGCCAGCAGTGAATATGCGGTAATGAACACTGAAGCTTTCTTT
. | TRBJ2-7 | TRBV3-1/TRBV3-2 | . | CASSQAGGDEQYF | TGTGCCAGCAGCCAAGCAGGAGGGGACGAGCAGTACTTC
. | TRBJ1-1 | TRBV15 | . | CATSREHSGGGTEAFF | TGTGCCACCAGCAGAGAGCATTCCGGGGGAGGGACTGAAGCTTTCTTT
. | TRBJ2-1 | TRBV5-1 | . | CASSRTINEQFF | TGCGCCAGCAGCCGAACTATCAATGAGCAGTTCTTC
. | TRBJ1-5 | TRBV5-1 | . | CASSLGQGSNQPQHF | TGCGCCAGCAGCTTGGGTCAGGGGTCAAATCAGCCCCAGCATTTT
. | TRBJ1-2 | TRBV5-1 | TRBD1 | CASSPTRQGNGYTF | TGCGCCAGCAGCCCGACTAGACAGGGGAATGGCTACACCTTC
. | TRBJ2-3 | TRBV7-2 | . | CASTLVSSAGATQYF | TGTGCCAGCACCTTGGTATCTAGCGCGGGGGCTACGCAGTATTTT
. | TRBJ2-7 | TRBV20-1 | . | CSARGGQVQYF | TGCAGTGCTAGAGGGGGGCAGGTCCAGTACTTC
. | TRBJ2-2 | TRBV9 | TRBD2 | CARSVEGRGGADTGELFF | TGTGCCCGCAGCGTAGAGGGTCGCGGGGGGGCTGATACCGGGGAGCTGTTTTTT
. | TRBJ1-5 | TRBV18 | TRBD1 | CASSRLGQGSNQPQHF | TGTGCCAGCTCCCGGTTGGGACAGGGTAGCAATCAGCCCCAGCATTTT
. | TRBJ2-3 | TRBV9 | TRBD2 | CAGRAGNEDTQYF | TGTGCCGGGAGAGCGGGGAATGAGGATACGCAGTATTTT
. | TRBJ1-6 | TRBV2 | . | CASSEGLGHYNSPLHF | TGTGCCAGCAGCGAAGGATTGGGACACTATAATTCACCCCTCCACTTT
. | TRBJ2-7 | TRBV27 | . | CASSFRGTGYEQYF | TGTGCCAGCAGTTTCCGCGGAACTGGCTACGAGCAGTACTTC
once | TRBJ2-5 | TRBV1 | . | CTSSQDRKRLDRETQYF | TGCACCAGCAGCCAAGATCGAAAGCGTCTGGACAGAGAGACCCAGTACTTC
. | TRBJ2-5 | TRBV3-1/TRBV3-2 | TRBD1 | CASSQDKGAREETQYF | TGTGCCAGCAGCCAAGACAAGGGGGCGAGGGAAGAGACCCAGTACTTC
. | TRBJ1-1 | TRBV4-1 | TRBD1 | CASSNPGRQGKRNTEAFF | TGCGCCAGCAGCAACCCTGGCCGACAGGGGAAACGGAACACTGAAGCTTTCTTT
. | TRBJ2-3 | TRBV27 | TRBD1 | CASSATGTGGPDTQYF | TGTGCCAGCAGTGCGACCGGGACAGGGGGCCCAGATACGCAGTATTTT
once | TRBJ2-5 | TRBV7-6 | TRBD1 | CASSFSGTAQETQYF | TGTGCCAGCAGCTTTTCTGGGACAGCCCAAGAGACCCAGTACTTC
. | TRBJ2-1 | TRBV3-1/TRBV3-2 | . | CASSQDSDIQYEQFF | TGTGCCAGCAGCCAAGATTCAGACATTCAATATGAGCAGTTCTTC
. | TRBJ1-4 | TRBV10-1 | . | CASSAQGRREKLFF | TGCGCCAGCAGTGCCCAGGGAAGACGAGAAAAACTGTTTTTT
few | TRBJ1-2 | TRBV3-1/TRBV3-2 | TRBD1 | CASSLYGGQGFETF | TGTGCCAGCAGCCTGTACGGGGGACAGGGTTTTGAGACCTTC
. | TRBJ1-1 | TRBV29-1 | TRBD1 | CSVRDRNTEAFF | TGCAGCGTTAGGGACAGAAACACTGAAGCTTTCTTT
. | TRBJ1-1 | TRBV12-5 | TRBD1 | CASGPTGAGTEAFF | TGTGCTAGTGGGCCGACAGGGGCGGGCACTGAAGCTTTCTTT
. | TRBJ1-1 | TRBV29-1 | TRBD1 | CSGRTGGFAEAFF | TGCAGCGGGAGGACAGGGGGATTCGCTGAAGCTTTCTTT
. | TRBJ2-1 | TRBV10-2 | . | CASSDLEQFF | TGCGCCAGCAGTGATCTGGAGCAGTTCTTC
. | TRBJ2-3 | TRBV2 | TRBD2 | CASSVIVYNLAGGTDTQYF | TGTGCCAGCAGCGTCATAGTTTATAATCTAGCGGGGGGCACAGATACGCAGTATTTT
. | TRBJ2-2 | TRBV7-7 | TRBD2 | CASSSNLGLAGGPGTGELFF | TGTGCCAGCAGCTCCAACCTCGGACTAGCGGGGGGGCCGGGAACCGGGGAGCTGTTTTTT
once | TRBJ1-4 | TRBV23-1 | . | CASKGPEESKGNEKLFF | TGCGCCAGCAAAGGCCCCGAGGAAAGTAAAGGAAATGAAAAACTGTTTTTT
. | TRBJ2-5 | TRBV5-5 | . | CASSPGLTIFTYQETQYF | TGTGCCAGCAGCCCGGGACTGACAATATTTACTTACCAAGAGACCCAGTACTTC
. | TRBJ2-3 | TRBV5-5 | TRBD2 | CASSHGGLAGVDTQYF | TGTGCCAGCAGCCACGGGGGACTAGCGGGGGTGGATACGCAGTATTTT
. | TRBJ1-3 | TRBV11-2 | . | CASSSKDSSGNTIYF | TGTGCCAGCAGCTCCAAGGACAGTTCAGGAAACACCATATATTTT
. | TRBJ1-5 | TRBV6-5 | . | CASSYSTGQPQHF | TGTGCCAGCAGTTATTCCACGGGTCAGCCCCAGCATTTT
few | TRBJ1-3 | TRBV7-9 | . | CASSLDRVGNTIYF | TGTGCCAGCAGCTTAGACAGGGTCGGAAACACCATATATTTT
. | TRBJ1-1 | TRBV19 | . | CASSMSQTIEAFF | TGTGCCAGTAGTATGTCGCAGACTATTGAAGCTTTCTTT
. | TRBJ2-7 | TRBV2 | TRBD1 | CASSDLFDRAFYEQYF | TGTGCCAGCAGTGATTTATTCGACAGGGCATTTTACGAGCAGTACTTC
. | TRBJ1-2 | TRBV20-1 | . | CSANRQAGYTF | TGCAGTGCAAATCGACAGGCGGGCTACACCTTC
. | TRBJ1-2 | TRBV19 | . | CASSWGVNYGYTF | TGTGCCAGTAGCTGGGGAGTTAACTATGGCTACACCTTC
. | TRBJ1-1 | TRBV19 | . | CASKGRTEAFF | TGTGCCAGTAAGGGGAGGACTGAAGCTTTCTTT
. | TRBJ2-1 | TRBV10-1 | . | CASSDRGSYNEQFF | TGCGCCAGCAGCGACCGGGGCTCCTACAATGAGCAGTTCTTC
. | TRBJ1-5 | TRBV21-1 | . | CARQPGEIGNQPQHF | TGTGCCAGACAACCCGGGGAGATCGGCAATCAGCCCCAGCATTTT
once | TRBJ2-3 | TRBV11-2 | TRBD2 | CASSFTGTSQYF | TGTGCCAGCAGCTTTACCGGGACTAGTCAGTATTTT
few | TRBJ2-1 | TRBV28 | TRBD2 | CAARTSGVNEQFF | TGTGCCGCCAGGACTAGCGGGGTCAATGAGCAGTTCTTC
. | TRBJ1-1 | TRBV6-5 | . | CASRPIDTLREAFF | TGTGCCAGCAGACCGATCGACACGCTCCGTGAAGCTTTCTTT